The TCR beta chain under discussion was sequenced for a study of blood T cell repertoires in COVID-19. For the study at large: The origin of the acute and convalescent COVID-19 samples was the United States, Italy and Spain. T cells, B-cell-depleted T cells, or PBMCs provided the cDNA or gDNA that served as material.

Per the study methods: It was from reference gene primer amplification that nucleated cell counts were estimated. Repertoires were generated with immunoSEQ multiplex PCR, while TCRdb's copy carries only in-frame clones and drops some. V, J and clone size derive from that table, while D and trimming were established from the DNA sequence. The table lists under 300,000 clones, over 80% of them singletons. In germline, CDR1 is SGDLS, CDR2 YYNGEE. The ends lost 3 bases at V and 4 bases at J; junction bases unmatched: 6. This CDR3 has 14 residues. The chain is built from TRBV9 and TRBJ2-5; 7 bases are a match to TRBD1. Material for sequencing was peripheral blood. The sequence was obtained from a woman in her thirties or forties with acute or convalescent COVID-19. The CDR3 sequence: CASSDPGQPETQYF. For the CDR3, the DNA is TGTGCCAGCAGCGACCCGGGACAGCCAGAGACCCAGTACTTC. The entire variable domain, with the rest obtained from reference TRBV9 and TRBJ2-5, is as follows: DSGVTQTPKHLITATGQRVTLRCSPRSGDLSVYWYQQSLDQGLQFLIQYYNGEERAKGNILERFSAQQFPDLHSELNLSSLELGDSALYFCASSDPGQPETQYFGPGTRLLVL.